Listed below are T cell receptor beta chains from one sample, sequenced in a study of blood T cell repertoires in COVID-19. Assay: immunoSEQ multiplex PCR; the TCRdb copy retains only in-frame clones and omits some. The sample has 150,000 to 200,000 clones; over 90% are singletons. Sequenced input: peripheral blood. The source is a woman aged 60 to 75 with COVID-19, enrolled during active disease. Each CDR3 is given with its conserved first and last residue. The order of the fields is CDR3 length, D gene, J gene, clone size, V gene, CDR3 DNA, CDR3 protein. D genes are given only for firm matches. Clone size is not always given. Where it is, it says once, few, many or a class for expanded clones.

>14|TRBD1|TRBJ1-2|NA|TRBV4-1
TGCGCCAGCAGCCAACGACAGGGAAACTATGGCTACACCTTC
CASSQRQGNYGYTF
>12|NA|TRBJ1-1|once|TRBV6-1
TGTGCCAGCAGCCTAGAGAAGAGGCCTGCTTTCTTT
CASSLEKRPAFF
>14|TRBD1|TRBJ1-1|NA|TRBV19
TGTGCCAGTAGTAGATCCGACAGGGCCACTGAAGCTTTCTTT
CASSRSDRATEAFF
>15|NA|TRBJ1-5|NA|TRBV3-1/TRBV3-2
TGTGCCAGCAGCCAAGCGTGGGGACACAATCAGCCCCAGCATTTT
CASSQAWGHNQPQHF
>14|NA|TRBJ1-1|NA|TRBV3-1/TRBV3-2
TGTGCCAGCAGCTTCAGGGGTGAGGGCACTGAAGCTTTCTTT
CASSFRGEGTEAFF
>15|TRBD1|TRBJ1-2|NA|TRBV6-5
TGTGCCAGCTCTCCCGGCAGGGGGGTACAATATGGCTACACCTTC
CASSPGRGVQYGYTF
>16|NA|TRBJ2-1|NA|TRBV19
TGTGCCAGTAGTATGGGGCCGGGGGGCGCATACAATGAGCAGTTCTTC
CASSMGPGGAYNEQFF
>15|NA|TRBJ1-1|few|TRBV21-1
TGTGCCAGCAGCAAGAGGGGGTTTTTGAGCACTGAAGCTTTCTTT
CASSKRGFLSTEAFF
>14|NA|TRBJ1-1|NA|TRBV6-4
TGTGCCAGCAGTGACTCCCCCGGACAGACTGAAGCTTTCTTT
CASSDSPGQTEAFF
>15|TRBD1|TRBJ1-2|NA|TRBV7-2
TGTGCCAGCAGCTTTAGTTTGGGACAGGGTTATGGCTACACCTTC
CASSFSLGQGYGYTF
>15|TRBD1|TRBJ1-5|NA|TRBV2
TGTGCCAGCAGACCAGGGGGACTTAGCAATCAGCCCCAGCATTTT
CASRPGGLSNQPQHF
>15|TRBD1|TRBJ1-2|NA|TRBV19
TGTGCCAGTAGAGAAGCAACCGGGACAGCTTATGGCTACACCTTC
CASREATGTAYGYTF
>17|TRBD2|TRBJ2-3|few|TRBV11-2
TGTGCCAGCAGCGCCCGACTAGCGGGGGACAGCACAGATACGCAGTATTTT
CASSARLAGDSTDTQYF
>14|NA|TRBJ1-5|NA|TRBV30
TGTGCCTGGTCCCCAGGGGCCGGCAATCAGCCCCAGCATTTT
CAWSPGAGNQPQHF
>14|NA|TRBJ2-7|NA|TRBV30
TGTGCCTGGAGTAGGGGTGGCACCTACTACGAGCAGTACTTC
CAWSRGGTYYEQYF
>14|NA|TRBJ1-2|NA|TRBV7-2
TGTGCCAGCAGCTTCTTCCCTGAGAGCTATGGCTACACCTTC
CASSFFPESYGYTF
>17|NA|TRBJ2-3|NA|TRBV21-1
TGTGCCAGCACCCACAAATTACCAGGGGGTTTAACAGATACGCAGTATTTT
CASTHKLPGGLTDTQYF
>12|NA|TRBJ1-2|NA|TRBV12-5
TGTGCTAGTGGTTTATACGACGGGAGAGACACCTTC
CASGLYDGRDTF
>16|NA|TRBJ2-2|few|TRBV7-9
TGTGCCAGCAGCTTGGGAGGACTCGCGAACACCGGGGAGCTGTTTTTT
CASSLGGLANTGELFF
>12|NA|TRBJ1-1|NA|TRBV7-9
TGTGCCAGCAGCTTAGACATAACTGAAGCTTTCTTT
CASSLDITEAFF
>14|NA|TRBJ1-2|NA|TRBV6-2/TRBV6-3
TGTGCCAGCAGTTACCGGGGGGACGGCTATGGCTACACCTTC
CASSYRGDGYGYTF
>17|NA|TRBJ2-7|NA|TRBV19
TGTGCCAGTAGTATATCCCATTCAGCTACAGGGTTCGACGAGCAGTACTTC
CASSISHSATGFDEQYF
>16|TRBD1|TRBJ1-1|NA|TRBV7-2
TGTGCCAGCAGCTTAGTAGCCGGGACAGGCAACACTGAAGCTTTCTTT
CASSLVAGTGNTEAFF
>20|TRBD2|TRBJ2-6|NA|TRBV4-3
TGCGCCAGCAGCCAAGTCCCGGCTACTAGCGGGGGCTCTGGGGCCAACGTCCTGACTTTC
CASSQVPATSGGSGANVLTF
>16|TRBD1|TRBJ1-6|NA|TRBV7-2
TGTGCCAGCAGCCCGCTCTGGGACAGGAGTATTTCACCCCTCCACTTT
CASSPLWDRSISPLHF
>12|NA|TRBJ1-1|NA|TRBV11-2
TGTGCCAGCACCGGGGGGGGAGATGGAGCTTTCTTT
CASTGGGDGAFF
>16|TRBD2|TRBJ2-1|NA|TRBV11-2
TGTGCCAGCAGCCCACTAGCGGGGGCTACCTACAATGAGCAGTTCTTC
CASSPLAGATYNEQFF
>15|NA|TRBJ1-4|NA|TRBV21-1
TGTGCCAGCGGAACAGGGCCGTGGACTAATGAAAAACTGTTTTTT
CASGTGPWTNEKLFF
>15|NA|TRBJ1-5|NA|TRBV3-1/TRBV3-2
TGTGCCAGCAGCCAAGATCCAGGGTACAATCAGCCCCAGCATTTT
CASSQDPGYNQPQHF
>15|NA|TRBJ2-7|NA|TRBV5-1
TGCGCCAGCAGCTTGGTACCAGGCAGTTCCTACGAGCAGTACTTC
CASSLVPGSSYEQYF
>12|NA|TRBJ2-3|NA|TRBV19
TGTGCCAGTAGTATAAGGGGCGATACGCAGTATTTT
CASSIRGDTQYF
>14|NA|TRBJ2-5|NA|TRBV11-2
TGTGCCAGCAGCTTAGGTCGGCTAGAAGAGACCCAGTACTTC
CASSLGRLEETQYF
>15|NA|TRBJ1-5|once|TRBV18
TGTGCCAGCTCACCGGTAGCAGGGGCCTGGGGGCCCCAGCATTTT
CASSPVAGAWGPQHF
>13|NA|TRBJ1-3|NA|TRBV9
TGTGCCAGCACTCGGGGAGGAGGAAACACCATATATTTT
CASTRGGGNTIYF
>16|NA|TRBJ1-1|NA|TRBV5-1
TGCGCCAGCAGCCCACAGGAGGGGGGGATGAACACTGAAGCTTTCTTT
CASSPQEGGMNTEAFF
>17|TRBD1|TRBJ1-1|once|TRBV7-2
TGTGCCAGCAGCTTATACGGGACGGGGCAGGGGGTCACTGAAGCTTTCTTT
CASSLYGTGQGVTEAFF
>14|NA|TRBJ1-2|NA|TRBV5-8
TGTGCCAGCAGCTTGCAGCGGGAATTAGGAGGCTACACCTTC
CASSLQRELGGYTF
>16|NA|TRBJ1-4|NA|TRBV4-3
TGCGCCAGCAGCCATTGGGGGGGCCTATGGAACGAAAAACTGTTTTTT
CASSHWGGLWNEKLFF
>16|NA|TRBJ2-3|NA|TRBV7-2
TGTGCCAGCAGCCCCTCTGGGGCAGGCCAGACAGATACGCAGTATTTT
CASSPSGAGQTDTQYF
>14|NA|TRBJ2-2|NA|TRBV19
TGTGCCAGTAGTACAGGGGCGGGCACCGGGGAGCTGTTTTTT
CASSTGAGTGELFF
>17|TRBD1|TRBJ2-7|NA|TRBV3-1/TRBV3-2
TGTGCCAGCAGCCAAGGGGGACCCGGGACAGGGGCACGCGAGCAGTACTTC
CASSQGGPGTGAREQYF
>14|NA|TRBJ1-5|NA|TRBV15
TGTGCCACCAGCAGGAGCGGTGACAATCAGCCCCAGCATTTT
CATSRSGDNQPQHF
>15|TRBD1|TRBJ1-3|once|TRBV4-1
TGCGCCAGCAGCCTCGAGACAGGGTTGGGAAACACCATATATTTT
CASSLETGLGNTIYF
>16|TRBD1|TRBJ1-1|NA|TRBV6-1
TGTGCCAGCAGTGAACTAATGGGACAGGGTCCCACTGAAGCTTTCTTT
CASSELMGQGPTEAFF
>14|NA|TRBJ2-3|NA|TRBV7-9
TGTGCCAGCAGCTTAGAAGGGGTCACAGATACGCAGTATTTT
CASSLEGVTDTQYF
>13|TRBD1|TRBJ1-4|NA|TRBV18
TGTGCCAGCTCACCGGACAGGGATTCCGTGCTGTTTTTT
CASSPDRDSVLFF
>15|TRBD1|TRBJ2-7|NA|TRBV6-2/TRBV6-3
TGTGCCAGCAGTTCCCTCCTGGGACAGGGTGCCGAGCAGTACTTC
CASSSLLGQGAEQYF
>15|TRBD1|TRBJ2-5|NA|TRBV11-3
TGTGCCAGCAGCCCAGGGACAGCCCTTCAAGAGACCCAGTACTTC
CASSPGTALQETQYF
>12|NA|TRBJ1-2|NA|TRBV5-1
TGCGCCAGCCAAAAACAGGGTGGCGGCTACACCTTC
CASQKQGGGYTF
>15|TRBD1|TRBJ1-2|NA|TRBV25-1
TGTGCCAGCAGTGAGGGCCTGGCAGGGGGCCATGGCTACACCTTC
CASSEGLAGGHGYTF
>13|NA|TRBJ1-1|NA|TRBV6-2/TRBV6-3
TGTGCCAGCAGTTACTTGGGGGGAACTGAAGCTTTCTTT
CASSYLGGTEAFF
>16|TRBD1|TRBJ1-1|NA|TRBV7-9
TGTGCCAGCAGCTACTCAAGGACAGGGGTAAACACTGAAGCTTTCTTT
CASSYSRTGVNTEAFF
>12|NA|TRBJ1-2|NA|TRBV29-1
TGCAGCGTTGAAGAAACGGTTTATGGCTACACCTTC
CSVEETVYGYTF